Listed below are T cell receptor beta chains from one sample, sequenced in a study of Graves' ophthalmopathy and Graves' hyperthyroidism. Using its own MiXCR run on the multiplex PCR reads, TCRdb lists one record per CDR3 protein. The sample yields over a million distinct CDR3 sequences, roughly 35% seen once. The sequencing sample was made of peripheral blood or thyroid tissue (not recorded which). The source of these receptors is an adult man with Graves' hyperthyroidism. The CDR3 runs from the conserved cysteine through the conserved F or W. Each record gives: CDR3 DNA, CDR3 protein, J gene, V gene, clone size, D gene. D genes are given only for firm matches. Part of the rows lack a size; the others show once, few, many or a class for expanded clones.

CDR3 DNA: TGTGCCATCAGAGACACTAGCGGGGGGACTCAAGAGACCCAGTACTTC
CDR3 protein: CAIRDTSGGTQETQYF
J gene: TRBJ2-5
V gene: TRBV10-3
clone size: NA
D gene: TRBD2

CDR3 DNA: TGTGCCAGCAGTGTTCTAGGGACAGATGAAGCTTTCTTT
CDR3 protein: CASSVLGTDEAFF
J gene: TRBJ1-1
V gene: TRBV2
clone size: NA
D gene: TRBD1

CDR3 DNA: TGTGCCAGCAGCTTAGAAAGATATCAGCCCCAGCATTTT
CDR3 protein: CASSLERYQPQHF
J gene: TRBJ1-5
V gene: TRBV7-2
clone size: many
D gene: NA

CDR3 DNA: TGTGCCATCAGTGAGGGACAGGGTGGCACTGAAGCTTTCTTT
CDR3 protein: CAISEGQGGTEAFF
J gene: TRBJ1-1
V gene: TRBV10-3
clone size: few
D gene: TRBD1

CDR3 DNA: TGTGCCACCAGTGACCGGACAGGTCCCAACACCGGGGAGCTGTTTTTT
CDR3 protein: CATSDRTGPNTGELFF
J gene: TRBJ2-2
V gene: TRBV24-1
clone size: many
D gene: TRBD1

CDR3 DNA: TGTGCCAGCAGCTTACAGGGGGCACTTCGGGAGACCCAGTACTTC
CDR3 protein: CASSLQGALRETQYF
J gene: TRBJ2-5
V gene: TRBV7-2
clone size: few
D gene: TRBD1

CDR3 DNA: TGTGCCAGCAGTCTTCGGGACAGGGTGCACCTCGAGCAGTACTTC
CDR3 protein: CASSLRDRVHLEQYF
J gene: TRBJ2-7
V gene: TRBV2
clone size: many
D gene: TRBD1

CDR3 DNA: TGTGCCAGCAGTGAATGGGCAGGGAGGAACACCGGGGAGCTGTTTTTT
CDR3 protein: CASSEWAGRNTGELFF
J gene: TRBJ2-2
V gene: TRBV6-1
clone size: few
D gene: NA

CDR3 DNA: TGTGCCAGCAGACCGGACGGATTCTCCTACGAGCAGTACTTC
CDR3 protein: CASRPDGFSYEQYF
J gene: TRBJ2-7
V gene: TRBV2
clone size: many
D gene: NA

CDR3 DNA: TGTGCCGGCAGCTTAGGTGCTAGCGGGGGCACCTACGAGCAGTACTTC
CDR3 protein: CAGSLGASGGTYEQYF
J gene: TRBJ2-7
V gene: TRBV7-2
clone size: few
D gene: TRBD2

CDR3 DNA: TGTGCCAGCAGCGTTATAGGCGAGCAGTACTTC
CDR3 protein: CASSVIGEQYF
J gene: TRBJ2-7
V gene: TRBV7-9
clone size: many
D gene: NA

CDR3 DNA: TGTGCCGCCGAAGCGGGAGGGCCGACCGGGGAGCTGTTTTTT
CDR3 protein: CAAEAGGPTGELFF
J gene: TRBJ2-2
V gene: TRBV10-3
clone size: many
D gene: TRBD2

CDR3 DNA: TGTGCCAGCAGCAAGGACCGTAATCAATACGAGCAGTACTTC
CDR3 protein: CASSKDRNQYEQYF
J gene: TRBJ2-7
V gene: TRBV7-2
clone size: many
D gene: NA

CDR3 DNA: TGTGCCAGCAGTTACTCGGGGACAGGGGGCCACGAGCAGTACTTC
CDR3 protein: CASSYSGTGGHEQYF
J gene: TRBJ2-7
V gene: TRBV6-5
clone size: many
D gene: TRBD1

CDR3 DNA: TGTGCCAGCAGTTACTCTTCCCAGGGGAATTCACCCCTCCACTTT
CDR3 protein: CASSYSSQGNSPLHF
J gene: TRBJ1-6
V gene: TRBV6-5
clone size: many
D gene: NA

CDR3 DNA: TGCGCCAGCAGCTTGGGGACAGGGCGCGGTCTGACCGGGGAGCTGTTTTTT
CDR3 protein: CASSLGTGRGLTGELFF
J gene: TRBJ2-2
V gene: TRBV5-1
clone size: NA
D gene: TRBD1

CDR3 DNA: TGTGCCAGCAGTAGGGGAAAACTGTTTTTT
CDR3 protein: CASSRGKLFF
J gene: TRBJ1-4
V gene: TRBV28
clone size: few
D gene: NA

CDR3 DNA: TGCAGCGTTGAAGGGGCAGGAAGTTATGGCTACACCTTC
CDR3 protein: CSVEGAGSYGYTF
J gene: TRBJ1-2
V gene: TRBV29-1
clone size: many
D gene: NA

CDR3 DNA: TGTGCCAGCAGCTCGGGACAGCGCCAGCATTTT
CDR3 protein: CASSSGQRQHF
J gene: TRBJ1-5
V gene: TRBV7-3
clone size: NA
D gene: TRBD1

CDR3 DNA: TGTGCCAGCAGCCAATGGACAGGGTTTTCGGAAGCTTTCTTT
CDR3 protein: CASSQWTGFSEAFF
J gene: TRBJ1-1
V gene: TRBV7-2
clone size: many
D gene: TRBD1

CDR3 DNA: TGTGCCAGTAGTATCACAGGGGACCATCAGCCCCAGCATTTT
CDR3 protein: CASSITGDHQPQHF
J gene: TRBJ1-5
V gene: TRBV19
clone size: many
D gene: TRBD1

CDR3 DNA: TGTGCCATCGCGCCCGGGACTAGAAGAGAGACCCAGTACTTC
CDR3 protein: CAIAPGTRRETQYF
J gene: TRBJ2-5
V gene: TRBV10-3
clone size: many
D gene: TRBD2

CDR3 DNA: TGCGCCAGCAGCCTCCGGGACCCTTTCGCCGGGGAGCTGTTTTTT
CDR3 protein: CASSLRDPFAGELFF
J gene: TRBJ2-2
V gene: TRBV5-1
clone size: few
D gene: NA

CDR3 DNA: TGTGCCAGCAGTCCATACAGGGGGAAGACCCAGTACTTC
CDR3 protein: CASSPYRGKTQYF
J gene: TRBJ2-5
V gene: TRBV6-2/TRBV6-3
clone size: NA
D gene: TRBD1

CDR3 DNA: TGTGCCAGCAGTTACGACAGTTACTCCTACGAGCAGTACTTC
CDR3 protein: CASSYDSYSYEQYF
J gene: TRBJ2-7
V gene: TRBV6-5
clone size: NA
D gene: NA

CDR3 DNA: TGTGCCATCAGTGGGGGACAGGGTAGCGAGCAGTACTTC
CDR3 protein: CAISGGQGSEQYF
J gene: TRBJ2-7
V gene: TRBV10-3
clone size: NA
D gene: TRBD1

CDR3 DNA: TGTGCCAGCAGTTTGGGAGGGGACGGTCAGCCCCAGCATTTT
CDR3 protein: CASSLGGDGQPQHF
J gene: TRBJ1-5
V gene: TRBV12-3/TRBV12-4
clone size: many
D gene: NA

CDR3 DNA: TGTGCCAGCAGTGCTAGAGATTTCGGGACAGGCACCTACGAGCAGTACTTC
CDR3 protein: CASSARDFGTGTYEQYF
J gene: TRBJ2-7
V gene: TRBV25-1
clone size: many
D gene: TRBD1

CDR3 DNA: TGCAGCGTTGGGACAGGGGCGAATCAGCCCCAGTACTTC
CDR3 protein: CSVGTGANQPQYF
J gene: TRBJ2-5
V gene: TRBV29-1
clone size: NA
D gene: TRBD1

CDR3 DNA: TGTGCCAGCAGCTATAAAACCGGGACAGGGAAAACACATTTT
CDR3 protein: CASSYKTGTGKTHF
J gene: TRBJ1-5
V gene: TRBV5-1
clone size: once
D gene: TRBD1

CDR3 DNA: TGTGCCAGTAGTATCCAGGGGTATGCCACCGGGGAGCTGTTTTTT
CDR3 protein: CASSIQGYATGELFF
J gene: TRBJ2-2
V gene: TRBV19
clone size: NA
D gene: NA

CDR3 DNA: TGTGCCAGCAGTTACCCTGGACAGGGGGGGGAAAAACTGTTTTTT
CDR3 protein: CASSYPGQGGEKLFF
J gene: TRBJ1-4
V gene: TRBV6-2/TRBV6-3
clone size: NA
D gene: TRBD1

CDR3 DNA: TGTGCCAGCAGTTTTAAGGGACAGGGGTGCTACGAGCAGTACTTC
CDR3 protein: CASSFKGQGCYEQYF
J gene: TRBJ2-7
V gene: TRBV12-3/TRBV12-4
clone size: NA
D gene: TRBD1

CDR3 DNA: TGTGCCATACGTCTTGGGGAGACAGATACGCAGTATTTT
CDR3 protein: CAIRLGETDTQYF
J gene: TRBJ2-3
V gene: TRBV19
clone size: NA
D gene: NA

CDR3 DNA: TGCGCCAGCAGCCAAGATAGCGACAGTAGAAACACCATATATTTT
CDR3 protein: CASSQDSDSRNTIYF
J gene: TRBJ1-3
V gene: TRBV4-1
clone size: few
D gene: NA

CDR3 DNA: TGTGCCAGCAGCTTAGCGGGAGGAACCTACGAGCAGTACTTC
CDR3 protein: CASSLAGGTYEQYF
J gene: TRBJ2-7
V gene: TRBV11-2
clone size: many
D gene: TRBD2

CDR3 DNA: TGTGCCAGCAGTCCCCAGAGACAGGAACCCTACGAGCAGTACTTC
CDR3 protein: CASSPQRQEPYEQYF
J gene: TRBJ2-7
V gene: TRBV2
clone size: many
D gene: NA

CDR3 DNA: TGTGCCAGCAGCACGCCGGGACCTGCATCACCCCTCCACTTT
CDR3 protein: CASSTPGPASPLHF
J gene: TRBJ1-6
V gene: TRBV11-2
clone size: NA
D gene: NA

CDR3 DNA: TGTGCCAGCAGCTTAGGTCCAGGGAGAGAGGAAAAACTGTTTTTT
CDR3 protein: CASSLGPGREEKLFF
J gene: TRBJ1-4
V gene: TRBV7-9
clone size: many
D gene: NA

CDR3 DNA: TGTGCCAGCAGCTATGGACAGACCTATGGCTACACCTTC
CDR3 protein: CASSYGQTYGYTF
J gene: TRBJ1-2
V gene: TRBV7-2
clone size: many
D gene: NA

CDR3 DNA: TGTGCCAGTAGTACATTACCCGGACCGGGACAGAAAAATTCACCCCTCCACTTT
CDR3 protein: CASSTLPGPGQKNSPLHF
J gene: TRBJ1-6
V gene: TRBV19
clone size: NA
D gene: TRBD1

CDR3 DNA: TGTGCCAGCAGCTATAGGGGAGTCGGGGGGAACACCGGGGAGCTGTTTTTT
CDR3 protein: CASSYRGVGGNTGELFF
J gene: TRBJ2-2
V gene: TRBV11-2
clone size: NA
D gene: NA

CDR3 DNA: TGTGCCAGCAGCCCCCCGGGGGTAGCGGAATCCTACGAGCAGTACTTC
CDR3 protein: CASSPPGVAESYEQYF
J gene: TRBJ2-7
V gene: TRBV7-2
clone size: many
D gene: NA

CDR3 DNA: TGTGCCAGCAGTTACCCCCCCGGACGTCAGTATGATGGCTACACCTTC
CDR3 protein: CASSYPPGRQYDGYTF
J gene: TRBJ1-2
V gene: TRBV10-2
clone size: NA
D gene: NA

CDR3 DNA: TGCAGCGTTGAGGGGCTGGGAATGGAGACCCAGTACTTC
CDR3 protein: CSVEGLGMETQYF
J gene: TRBJ2-5
V gene: TRBV29-1
clone size: NA
D gene: NA

CDR3 DNA: TGCGCCAGCAGCCCCTTTGGGGGCGTTCGATCCTACGAGCAGTACTTC
CDR3 protein: CASSPFGGVRSYEQYF
J gene: TRBJ2-7
V gene: TRBV7-9
clone size: NA
D gene: NA

CDR3 DNA: TGTGCCAGCCTGTTTAGCGGAACCTCCTACGAGCAGTACTTC
CDR3 protein: CASLFSGTSYEQYF
J gene: TRBJ2-7
V gene: TRBV5-6
clone size: NA
D gene: NA

CDR3 DNA: TGCACCCCGTTGGAACCGAACTATGGCTACACCTTC
CDR3 protein: CTPLEPNYGYTF
J gene: TRBJ1-2
V gene: TRBV20-1
clone size: NA
D gene: NA

CDR3 DNA: TGTGCCAGCATTTTCGGTCGAGCTAACTATGGCTACACCTTC
CDR3 protein: CASIFGRANYGYTF
J gene: TRBJ1-2
V gene: TRBV7-2
clone size: NA
D gene: NA

CDR3 DNA: TGTGCCTGCAGTGCCGACAGGGGGCGGGAGACTGAAGCTTTCTTT
CDR3 protein: CACSADRGRETEAFF
J gene: TRBJ1-1
V gene: TRBV25-1
clone size: NA
D gene: TRBD1

CDR3 DNA: TGTGCCACCAGCAGGTTAACAGGTTCTGAAGCTTTCTTT
CDR3 protein: CATSRLTGSEAFF
J gene: TRBJ1-1
V gene: TRBV15
clone size: many
D gene: NA